The clone carrying this TCR beta chain was counted a few times. Original data processing: Researchers report that nucleated cell counts were estimated from reference gene primer amplification. The table came from immunoSEQ multiplex PCR; TCRdb's copy has only in-frame clones and leaves some out. V, J and clone size are taken as reported in that table, and D and trimming were inferred from the DNA itself. This repertoire shows roughly 29,000 clones, around four fifths found once; its top ten account for about 8%. This specimen comes from a study of blood T cell repertoires in COVID-19. Study in general: Samples of COVID-19 (acute and convalescent) were obtained from the United States, Italy and Spain. PBMCs, B-cell-depleted T cells, or T cells provided the cDNA or gDNA that made up the material.

Germline V gives CDR1 MNHEY, CDR2 SVGAGI. The CDR3 has 15 amino acids. After removal of 7 bases from V and 7 bases from J, the junction contained 8 bases not matched to a gene. This chain connects TRBV6-5 to TRBJ1-5, with 12 bases fitting TRBD1. The sample comprised peripheral blood. The TCR was taken from a woman aged 65 to 85 with active or convalescent COVID-19. CDR3 DNA sequence: TGTGCCAGCAAAACCCCGGGACAGGGGGCCCAGCCCCAGCATTTT. It translates to CASKTPGQGAQPQHF.